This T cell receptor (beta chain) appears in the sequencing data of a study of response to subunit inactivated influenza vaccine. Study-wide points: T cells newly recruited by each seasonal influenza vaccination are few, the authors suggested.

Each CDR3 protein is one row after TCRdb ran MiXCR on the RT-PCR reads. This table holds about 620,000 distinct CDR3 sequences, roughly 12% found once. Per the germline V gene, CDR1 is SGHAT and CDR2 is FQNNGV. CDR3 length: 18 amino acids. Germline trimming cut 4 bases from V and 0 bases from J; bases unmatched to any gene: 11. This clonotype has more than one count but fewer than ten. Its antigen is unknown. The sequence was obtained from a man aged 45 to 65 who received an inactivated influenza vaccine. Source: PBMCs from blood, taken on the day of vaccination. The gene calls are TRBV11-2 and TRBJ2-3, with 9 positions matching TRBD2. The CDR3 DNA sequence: TGTGCCAGCAGCTCACCGGGGCGGGGGGGGACTAGCACAGATACGCAGTATTTT. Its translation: CASSSPGRGGTSTDTQYF.